These 11 T cell receptor beta chains came from one sample sequenced in a study of identical twins. TCRdb reprocessed the 5' RACE reads via MiXCR and lists one record per CDR3 protein. The sample lists about 890,000 distinct CDR3 sequences; over 9% were seen once. This same sample was also taken into another study, of yellow fever vaccine responses in identical twins.

The specimen was PBMCs. These receptor sequences come from a woman in her late teens or twenties in good health.

This clonotype has just a few counts. The chain carries TRBV20-1 and TRBJ1-1; D ambiguous. V gave up 6 bases and J gave up 4 bases, with 9 bases separating them. From germline, CDR1 is DFQATT and CDR2 SNEGSKA (reference sequence). The CDR3 loop spans 11 amino acids. CDR3 bases: TGCAGTGCCGTGCCCACCACTGAAGCTTTCTTT. Translated: CSAVPTTEAFF.

This clonotype has just a few counts. The V gene is TRBV12-3 or TRBV12-4, the J gene TRBJ1-1; a weak D match, TRBD1 (5 bases). This CDR3 contains 15 residues. V gave up 6 bases and J gave up 6 bases, with 20 bases separating them. The CDR3 sequence: CASSPPGRGGAEAFF. The CDR3 nucleotides read TGTGCCAGCAGCCCTCCGGGGAGGGGAGGAGCTGAAGCTTTCTTT.

At least ten counts were recorded for this clonotype. This rearrangement joins TRBV9 to TRBJ2-2; 9 nucleotides match TRBD1. Per germline, CDR1 SGDLS and CDR2 YYNGEE. Losses at the gene ends were 4 bases for V and 7 bases for J; bases not matched to a gene: 5. CDR3 length equals 14 residues. DNA of the CDR3: TGTGCCAGCAGCCCCCGACAGGGGGTCGGGGAGCTGTTTTTT. Encoded protein: CASSPRQGVGELFF.

The chain links TRBV18 to TRBJ2-7; 7 nucleotides match TRBD2. The V segment lost 2 bases and the J segment 5 bases; nucleotides outside the gene matches: 9. The CDR3 is 15 amino acids. The V gene's germline CDR1 is KGHSH and CDR2 LQKENI. CDR3 protein: CASSPVREFSHEQYF. Written as DNA, the CDR3 is TGTGCCAGCTCACCAGTGCGGGAGTTTTCCCACGAGCAGTACTTC.

This clonotype was found a few times. This chain connects TRBV11-2 to TRBJ2-1; D is unresolved. CDR1 SGHAT and CDR2 FQNNGV come from the germline V gene. Deletions cut 6 bases from V and 3 bases from J, with 9 bases between. The CDR3 is made up of 13 amino acids. CDR3 sequence (DNA): TGTGCCAGCAGTTCGTTCAGCTACAATGAGCAGTTCTTC. Its protein is CASSSFSYNEQFF.

This clonotype has only a few counts. V gene TRBV28 combines with J gene TRBJ1-1; D is uncertain. This CDR3 region has 16 residues. V dropped 5 bases and J dropped 2 bases, with 18 bases sitting between them. The germline CDR1 and CDR2 sequences are MDHEN and SYDVKM. CDR3 amino acids: CASSTSGRELNTEAFF. In DNA, the CDR3 is TGTGCCAGCAGTACCTCGGGCAGAGAGCTCAACACTGAAGCTTTCTTT.

The V call is TRBV7-2, the J call TRBJ2-3, with 9 positions matching TRBD2. The CDR3 consists of 16 residues. The germline V gene encodes CDR1 SGHTA and CDR2 FQGNSA. V gave up 1 base and J gave up 6 bases; unmatched junction bases: 8. DNA of the CDR3: TGTGCCAGCAGCTTAGAAGGCGGGAGGGCCGGCGATACGCAGTATTTT. Translating gives CASSLEGGRAGDTQYF.

CDR3 region: CASSVNPRTGGIGYTF. The CDR3 region has the DNA TGTGCCAGCAGTGTCAACCCTCGGACAGGGGGCATTGGCTACACCTTC. This chain links TRBV25-1 with TRBJ1-2; 11 nucleotides line up with TRBD1. Germline V CDR1 and CDR2: MGHDK, SYGVNS. The V segment lost 4 bases and the J segment 7 bases; nucleotides outside the gene matches: 11. This CDR3 has 16 amino acids.

The genes are TRBV2 and TRBJ2-2; D is possibly TRBD1 or TRBD2 (5 bases each). The germline V gene encodes CDR1 SNHLY and CDR2 FYNNEI. Trimming cost V 11 bases and J 2 bases, with 27 bases left between them. The CDR3 is made up of 18 amino acids. Here the CDR3 DNA reads TGTGCCTGCTGCCTCAGTCCCGGGACGGGGATTAACACCGGGGAGCTGTTTTTT. Its translation is CACCLSPGTGINTGELFF.

A few counts support this clonotype. The chain carries TRBV11-1 and TRBJ2-7, with TRBD1 matching over 9 bases. Germline V lookup: CDR1 SGHAT, CDR2 FQDESV (reference sequence). The CDR3 sequence is 15 residues long. V gave up 5 bases and J gave up 3 bases; unmatched junction bases: 8. The CDR3 nucleotides read TGTGCCAGCAGCCCCGGGACAGGGACGATCTACGAGCAGTACGTC. Amino acid sequence: CASSPGTGTIYEQYV.

This chain connects TRBV5-3 to TRBJ2-7; no clear D. TRBV5-3 is an open reading frame whose function is uncertain. This CDR3 is 12 amino acids long. Deletions cut 3 bases from V and 3 bases from J, with 7 bases between. For the CDR3, the DNA is TGTGCCAGAAGCTCACCGAACTACGAGCAGTACTTC. Translated, it gives CARSSPNYEQYF.